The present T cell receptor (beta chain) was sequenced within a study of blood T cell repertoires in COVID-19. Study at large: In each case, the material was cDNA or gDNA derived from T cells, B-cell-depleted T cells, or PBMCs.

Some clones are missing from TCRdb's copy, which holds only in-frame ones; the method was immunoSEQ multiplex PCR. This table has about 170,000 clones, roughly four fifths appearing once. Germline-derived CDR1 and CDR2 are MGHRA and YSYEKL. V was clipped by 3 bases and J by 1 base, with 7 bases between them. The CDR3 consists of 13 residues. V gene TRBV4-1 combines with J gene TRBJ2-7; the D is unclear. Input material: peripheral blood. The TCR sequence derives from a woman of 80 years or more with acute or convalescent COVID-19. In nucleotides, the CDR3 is TGCGCCAGCAGCCATAGTGGTTCCTACGAGCAGTACTTC. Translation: CASSHSGSYEQYF.